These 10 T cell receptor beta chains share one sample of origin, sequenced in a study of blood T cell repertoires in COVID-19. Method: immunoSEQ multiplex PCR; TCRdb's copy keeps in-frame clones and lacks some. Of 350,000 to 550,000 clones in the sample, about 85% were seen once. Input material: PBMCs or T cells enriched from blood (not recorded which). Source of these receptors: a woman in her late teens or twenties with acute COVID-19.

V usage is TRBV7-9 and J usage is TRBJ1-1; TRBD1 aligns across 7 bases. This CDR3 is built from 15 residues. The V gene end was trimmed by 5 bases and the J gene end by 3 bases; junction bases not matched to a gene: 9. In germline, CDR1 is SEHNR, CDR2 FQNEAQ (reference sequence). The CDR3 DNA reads TGTGCCAGCAGCCCTGCGGGGCAGGGGGACACTGAAGCTTTCTTT. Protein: CASSPAGQGDTEAFF.

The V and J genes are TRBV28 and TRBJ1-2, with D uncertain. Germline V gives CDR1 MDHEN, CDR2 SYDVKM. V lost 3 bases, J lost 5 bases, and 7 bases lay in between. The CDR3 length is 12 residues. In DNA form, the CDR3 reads TGTGCCAGCAGTTTCGCGGGGTATGGCTACACCTTC. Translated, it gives CASSFAGYGYTF.

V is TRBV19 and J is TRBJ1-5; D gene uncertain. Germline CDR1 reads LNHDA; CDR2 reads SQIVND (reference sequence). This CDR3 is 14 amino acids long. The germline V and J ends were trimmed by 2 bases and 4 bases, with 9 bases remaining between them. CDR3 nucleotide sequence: TGTGCCAGTAGTATACAGGTTATGAATCAGCCCCAGCATTTT. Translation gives CASSIQVMNQPQHF. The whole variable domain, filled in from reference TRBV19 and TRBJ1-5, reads DGGITQSPKYLFRKEGQNVTLSCEQNLNHDAMYWYRQDPGQGLRLIYYSQIVNDFQKGDIAEGYSVSREKKESFPLTVTSAQKNPTAFYLCASSIQVMNQPQHFGDGTRLSIL.

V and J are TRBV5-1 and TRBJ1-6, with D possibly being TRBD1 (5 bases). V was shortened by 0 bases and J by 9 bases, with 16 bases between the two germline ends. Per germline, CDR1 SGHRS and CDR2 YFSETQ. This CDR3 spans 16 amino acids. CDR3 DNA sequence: TGCGCCAGCAGCTTGGCCGAGCGGGGCGCGGTTTCACCCCTCCACTTT. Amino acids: CASSLAERGAVSPLHF.

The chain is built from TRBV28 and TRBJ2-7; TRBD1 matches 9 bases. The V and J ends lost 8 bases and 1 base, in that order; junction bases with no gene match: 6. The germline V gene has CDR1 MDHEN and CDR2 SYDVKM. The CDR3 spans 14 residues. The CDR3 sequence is CASRWDRESYEQYF. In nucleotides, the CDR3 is TGTGCCAGCCGCTGGGACAGGGAATCCTACGAGCAGTACTTC.

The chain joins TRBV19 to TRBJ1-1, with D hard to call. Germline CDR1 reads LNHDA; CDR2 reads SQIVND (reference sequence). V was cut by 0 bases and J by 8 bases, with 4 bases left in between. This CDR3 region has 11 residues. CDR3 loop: CASSIDVEAFF. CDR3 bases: TGTGCCAGTAGTATAGACGTGGAAGCTTTCTTT.

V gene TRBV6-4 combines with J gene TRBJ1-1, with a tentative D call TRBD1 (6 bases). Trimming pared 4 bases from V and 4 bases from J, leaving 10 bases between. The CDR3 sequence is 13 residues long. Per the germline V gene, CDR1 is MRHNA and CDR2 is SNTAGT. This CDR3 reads CASSVVQGTEAFF. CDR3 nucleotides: TGTGCCAGCAGTGTTGTACAGGGCACTGAAGCTTTCTTT.

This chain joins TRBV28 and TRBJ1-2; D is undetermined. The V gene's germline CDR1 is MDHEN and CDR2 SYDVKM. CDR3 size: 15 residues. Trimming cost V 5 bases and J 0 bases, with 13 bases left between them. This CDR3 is CASSPLAGSNYGYTF. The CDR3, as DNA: TGTGCCAGCAGTCCCTTGGCGGGTTCTAACTATGGCTACACCTTC.

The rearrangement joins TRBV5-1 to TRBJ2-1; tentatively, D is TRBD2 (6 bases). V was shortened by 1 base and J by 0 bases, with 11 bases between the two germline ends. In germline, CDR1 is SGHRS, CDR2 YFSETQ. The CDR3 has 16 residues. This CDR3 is CASSLKYGGSYNEQFF. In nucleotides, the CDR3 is TGCGCCAGCAGCTTGAAGTACGGGGGCTCCTACAATGAGCAGTTCTTC.

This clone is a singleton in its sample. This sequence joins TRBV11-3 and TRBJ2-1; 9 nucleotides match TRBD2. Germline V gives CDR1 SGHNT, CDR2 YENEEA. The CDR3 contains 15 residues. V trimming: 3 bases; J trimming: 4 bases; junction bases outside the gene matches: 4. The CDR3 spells CASSFETSGYNEQFF. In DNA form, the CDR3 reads TGTGCCAGCAGCTTTGAGACTAGCGGTTACAATGAGCAGTTCTTC.